These T cell receptor beta chains were read from a single sample in a study of T-cell reconstitution after alpha-beta-depleted transplantation in children. MiXCR, run by TCRdb on the PCR reads, gives a single entry per CDR3 protein. The sample holds approximately 490,000 distinct CDR3 sequences, more than 9% seen once. Sequencing used PBMCs, obtained before TCRalphabeta/CD19-depleted stem cell transplant. The receptors stem from a child under 10 years old with inherited bone marrow failure, due to receive a stem cell transplant. Each CDR3 is given with its conserved first and last residue. D genes are given only for firm matches. Expanded clones get a size class; other rows say once, few or many, or leave the size out.

d_call	v_call	j_call	clone_size	cdr3_nt	cdr3_aa
NA	TRBV7-9	TRBJ2-3	many	TGTGCCAGCAGTCCCGACACAGTCCGTGGGGATACGCAGTATTTT	CASSPDTVRGDTQYF
NA	TRBV6-5	TRBJ2-7	many	TGTGCCAGCAGTTACTCCTTCGGCTTCTCGCGGGCCACCTACGAGCAGTACTTC	CASSYSFGFSRATYEQYF
NA	TRBV20-1	TRBJ2-2	many	TGCAGTGCTAGAATTCCGGGGGCGAACACCGGGGAGCTGTTTTTT	CSARIPGANTGELFF
NA	TRBV12-3/TRBV12-4	TRBJ1-5	many	TGTGCCAGCAGTTTAGGTGAGACAGATAGCAATCAGCCCCAGCATTTT	CASSLGETDSNQPQHF
NA	TRBV6-1	TRBJ1-5	many	TGTGCCAGCAGTGCGTCAGATAGCAATCAGCCCCAGCATTTT	CASSASDSNQPQHF
TRBD1	TRBV23-1	TRBJ1-1	few	TGCGCCAGCAATTACAGGGGGATTCACCAAGCTTTCTTT	CASNYRGIHQAFF
NA	TRBV27	TRBJ1-2	many	TGTGCCAGCAGTTTAGGGGGCCTAGGAGGCTACACCTTC	CASSLGGLGGYTF
TRBD1	TRBV18	TRBJ1-2	few	TGTGCCAGCTCACCACTAGGGACAGAAAACTATGGCTACACCTTC	CASSPLGTENYGYTF
NA	TRBV2	TRBJ2-4	many	TGTGCCAGCAGGCTACAGGACACCAAAAACATTCAGTACTTC	CASRLQDTKNIQYF
NA	TRBV5-1	TRBJ2-2	many	TGCGCCAGCAGCCCTGGAGCGGGTAGGAGAGGCACCGGGGAGCTGTTTTTT	CASSPGAGRRGTGELFF
TRBD2	TRBV6-1	TRBJ2-1	many	TGTGCCAGCAGTGACCGAGGGACTAGCGTTTACAATGAGCAGTTCTTC	CASSDRGTSVYNEQFF
NA	TRBV20-1	TRBJ1-4	many	TGCAGTGCTACGGGGGGCCCAACTAATGAAAAACTGTTTTTT	CSATGGPTNEKLFF
TRBD2	TRBV6-1	TRBJ2-3	many	TGTGCCACCAGACTAGCGGGAGGATCGGATACGCAGTATTTT	CATRLAGGSDTQYF
NA	TRBV10-3	TRBJ1-4	many	TGTGCCATCAGTGAGGGCAGCGGAGGACGGGCTAATGAAAAACTGTTTTTT	CAISEGSGGRANEKLFF
NA	TRBV19	TRBJ2-1	few	TGTGCCAGTAGTGGGGGGTTGAGGTACAATGAGCAGTTCTTC	CASSGGLRYNEQFF
TRBD1	TRBV29-1	TRBJ1-4	many	TGCAGCGTACTAACAGGGGGAGGTGAAAAACTGTTTTTT	CSVLTGGGEKLFF
TRBD1	TRBV7-9	TRBJ2-3	few	TGTGCCAGCAGCTTAGCCGTCGGGACAGGCTGGACAGATACGCAGTATTTT	CASSLAVGTGWTDTQYF
TRBD2	TRBV6-5	TRBJ2-5	few	TGTGCCAGCAGTTACTCACCGGCTAGCGGAGGGGAGGAGACCCAGTACTTC	CASSYSPASGGEETQYF
TRBD1	TRBV11-2	TRBJ2-1	many	TGTGCCAGCAGCCCGGGACAGGGGGCGTGGGATGAGCAGTTCTTC	CASSPGQGAWDEQFF
TRBD2	TRBV6-1	TRBJ2-1	many	TGTGCCAGCAGCCCCAAGGGTGGGGGACTAGCGGGATTTGGCGAGCAGTTCTTC	CASSPKGGGLAGFGEQFF
NA	TRBV5-1	TRBJ2-1	many	TGCGCCAGCAGCTTGATATCCTCCTACAATGAGCAGTTCTTC	CASSLISSYNEQFF
NA	TRBV4-1	TRBJ1-3	many	TGCGCCAGCAGCCACCCGTCACCGGGACCCCTTGGAAGCACCATATATTTT	CASSHPSPGPLGSTIYF
NA	TRBV19	TRBJ2-3	NA	TGTGCCAGTAGTCTGACCGTCGATACGCAGTATTTT	CASSLTVDTQYF
NA	TRBV20-1	TRBJ2-2	many	TGCAGTGCTAGAGTTCCGGGTTTCACCGGGGAGCTGTTTTTT	CSARVPGFTGELFF